Following are 23 T cell receptor beta chains from one sample sequenced in a study of lymphopenia after photon versus proton radiotherapy (dated by TCRdb to between 2018 and 2020). The method behind the library was the immunoSEQ multiplex PCR assay. TCRdb re-hosts the immuneACCESS table, in-frame sequences only. Its copies lack some clones; in the studies checked, an unresolved V gene accounts for under half of them, and the cause for the rest is not known. The sample table contains more than 15,000 clones; only one count was recorded for just over 90% of them. Around 6.3% of the sample comes from the top ten. The sample here was peripheral blood, taken from a patient treated with photon-based radiotherapy. Source of these receptors: a man aged 60 to 69 with pancreatic cancer.

The CDR3 here is CASNRVRSTDTQYF. The CDR3 DNA reads TGTGCCAGCAACCGGGTCAGATCGACAGATACGCAGTATTTT. The J gene is TRBJ2-3, the V gene TRBV5-6; D remains ambiguous. V was shortened by 6 bases and J by 3 bases, with 14 bases between the two germline ends. CDR3 length equals 14 residues. The germline V gene has CDR1 SGHDT and CDR2 YYEEEE. The whole variable domain, filled in from reference TRBV5-6 and TRBJ2-3, reads DAGVTQSPTHLIKTRGQQVTLRCSPKSGHDTVSWYQQALGQGPQFIFQYYEEEERQRGNFPDRFSGHQFPNYSSELNVNALLLGDSALYLCASNRVRSTDTQYFGPGTRLTVL.

This clone has only one observation. The chain combines TRBV7-2 with TRBJ1-3; no firm D call. Germline V lookup: CDR1 SGHTA, CDR2 FQGNSA. Trimming stripped 2 bases from V and 0 bases from J, with 8 bases between. The CDR3 is 15 amino acids. The CDR3 bases are TGTGCCAGCAGCTTATCCCGAAGCTCTGGAAACACCATATATTTT. Its protein product is CASSLSRSSGNTIYF.

This chain's CDR3 is CASLRVVNSPLHF. The DNA of the CDR3 is TGTGCCAGCCTCAGGGTTGTGAATTCACCCCTCCACTTT. This chain links TRBV7-3 with TRBJ1-6; a weak D match, TRBD1 (5 bases). Germline CDR1 SGHTA, CDR2 FQGTGA. Trimming removed 8 bases from V and 7 bases from J, with 12 bases in between. The CDR3 runs to 13 residues.

The rearrangement uses TRBV6-5 and TRBJ1-1; a weak D match, TRBD1 (5 bases). Germline CDR1 MNHEY, CDR2 SVGAGI. Between the trimmed V and J ends, which lost 6 bases and 1 base, there was a span of 12 bases. This CDR3 is built from 14 residues. CDR3 amino acids: CASRSTGRNTEAFF. CDR3 DNA sequence: TGTGCCAGCAGGTCCACAGGACGGAACACTGAAGCTTTCTTT.

The chain joins TRBV27 to TRBJ1-6, with D perhaps TRBD1 (5 bases). The V end lost 5 bases, the J end lost 4 bases, and 15 bases lay between the germline ends. The germline CDR1 and CDR2 sequences are MNHEY and SMNVEV (reference sequence). There are 16 residues in the CDR3. CDR3 DNA: TGTGCCAGCAGTCTTAAGGGGTCCACGTATAATTCACCCCTCCACTTT. Its translation is CASSLKGSTYNSPLHF.

The chain employs TRBV7-3 and TRBJ1-1; D perhaps matches TRBD1 (5 bases). CDR3 length equals 19 residues. V lost 5 bases, J lost 1 base, and 26 bases lay in between. The germline V gene encodes CDR1 SGHTA and CDR2 FQGTGA. The CDR3 nucleotides read TGTGCCAGCAGCCCCCCCCCTTTTGGGGCGAGAGGGTGGAACACTGAAGCTTTCTTT. This codes for CASSPPPFGARGWNTEAFF.

The V gene is TRBV14, the J gene TRBJ2-3; D ambiguous. CDR3 length: 16 residues. V was pared by 2 bases and J by 0 bases, with 12 bases between. Per germline, CDR1 SGHDN and CDR2 FVKESK. Here the CDR3 DNA reads TGTGCCAGCAGCCAAAAAAGTTCGACTAGCACAGATACGCAGTATTTT. It codes for CASSQKSSTSTDTQYF.

The chain couples TRBV7-2 to TRBJ2-2, with a possible D match to TRBD2 (6 bases). V lost 3 bases and J 0 bases, leaving 14 bases between the germline ends. The CDR3 is made up of 17 amino acids. Germline values: CDR1 SGHTA, CDR2 FQGNSA. The CDR3 sequence: CASSFSVGGPNTGELFF. The CDR3 DNA follows: TGTGCCAGCAGCTTCTCCGTCGGGGGTCCGAACACCGGGGAGCTGTTTTTT.

This chain links TRBV10-3 with TRBJ1-5; D is possibly TRBD1 (6 bases). CDR1 and CDR2 from the germline V gene are ENHRY and SYGVKD. The V end lost 4 bases, the J end lost 0 bases, and 7 bases lay between the germline ends. The CDR3 loop spans 14 amino acids. CDR3 sequence reads: CAISGDNSNQPQHF. The CDR3 region has the DNA TGTGCCATCAGTGGGGACAATAGCAATCAGCCCCAGCATTTT.

This clone appeared a single time. The chain combines TRBV1 with TRBJ1-2; TRBD1 is the table's D call and was not checked against the DNA. TRBV1 is reported as a pseudogene. The CDR3 consists of 16 residues. This chain's CDR3 is CTSSQDRTTPNYGYTF. In DNA, the CDR3 is TGCACCAGCAGCCAAGATCGAACAACCCCTAACTATGGCTACACCTTC.

The chain links TRBV18 to TRBJ1-1; no firm D call. V shed 3 bases and J shed 1 base, with 12 bases lying between them. The CDR3 consists of 15 residues. Germline lookup yields CDR1 KGHSH and CDR2 LQKENI. The CDR3 is CASSPLGRRNTEAFF. For the CDR3, the DNA is TGTGCCAGCTCACCCCTTGGCAGGCGGAACACTGAAGCTTTCTTT.

The chain has TRBV14 and TRBJ2-1; the match to TRBD1 covers 10 bases. CDR3 length: 15 residues. The germline V gene encodes CDR1 SGHDN and CDR2 FVKESK. Trimming took 4 bases from V and 4 from J; bases not matched to a gene: 4. This chain's CDR3 is CASSRDRGHYNEQFF. The CDR3 DNA follows: TGTGCCAGCAGCCGCGACAGGGGGCATTACAATGAGCAGTTCTTC.

This clone came up once. The genes are TRBV5-1 and TRBJ1-2; 11 bases agree with TRBD1. The V and J ends lost 4 bases and 5 bases, in that order; junction bases with no gene match: 7. Germline V lookup: CDR1 SGHRS, CDR2 YFSETQ. The CDR3 length is 15 residues. The CDR3 nucleotides are TGCGCCAGCAGCACCGGACAGGGGGCGGGGTATGGCTACACCTTC. Encoded protein: CASSTGQGAGYGYTF. Filled out from reference TRBV5-1 and TRBJ1-2, the complete variable domain reads KAGVTQTPRYLIKTRGQQVTLSCSPISGHRSVSWYQQTPGQGLQFLFEYFSETQRNKGNFPGRFSGRQFSNSRSEMNVSTLELGDSALYLCASSTGQGAGYGYTFGSGTRLTVV.

The chain is built from TRBV7-9 and TRBJ1-4, with D perhaps TRBD1 (5 bases). The germline V gene has CDR1 SEHNR and CDR2 FQNEAQ (reference sequence). This CDR3 region has 14 residues. Trimming shortened V by 1 base and J by 5 bases, and 8 bases separated the two germline ends. CDR3 sequence: CASSLGGVNEKLFF. The CDR3, as DNA: TGTGCCAGCAGCTTAGGAGGGGTCAATGAAAAACTGTTTTTT.

The chain carries TRBV5-1 and TRBJ2-3; tentative D call: TRBD1 (7 bases). There are 19 residues in the CDR3. From germline, CDR1 is SGHRS and CDR2 YFSETQ. Deletions cut 4 bases from V and 5 bases from J, with 29 bases between. The CDR3, as DNA: TGCGCCAGCAGCCCCGGGGCAACAGGGGCAGGGTTGGGAGGAGATACGCAGTATTTT. Translated: CASSPGATGAGLGGDTQYF.

The chain uses TRBV30 and TRBJ2-7; D remains unclear. The V gene lost 6 bases and the J gene lost 0 bases, with 6 bases spanning the gap. Germline CDR1 GTSNPN, CDR2 SVGIG (reference sequence). The length of the CDR3 is 11 residues. The CDR3 is CACRSSYEQYF. CDR3 bases: TGTGCCTGTAGAAGCTCCTACGAGCAGTACTTC.

This CDR3 reads CAWTVGQETQYF. The CDR3 DNA reads as TGTGCCTGGACAGTTGGCCAAGAGACCCAGTACTTC. V is TRBV30 and J is TRBJ2-5, with no clear D. From germline, CDR1 is GTSNPN and CDR2 SVGIG (reference sequence). This CDR3 contains 12 residues. Trimming took off 4 bases at V and 1 base at J, with 7 bases between the two ends. Based on the CDR3 plus reference TRBV30 and TRBJ2-5, the full variable domain is SQTIHQWPATLVQPVGSPLSLECTVEGTSNPNLYWYRQAAGRGLQLLFYSVGIGQISSEVPQNLSASRPQDRQFILSSKKLLLSDSGFYLCAWTVGQETQYFGPGTRLLVL.

The chain couples TRBV20-1 to TRBJ1-5; D is undetermined. The CDR3 runs 11 residues. The V end lost 3 bases, the J end lost 4 bases, and 4 bases lay between the germline ends. From germline, CDR1 is DFQATT and CDR2 SNEGSKA (reference sequence). CDR3 DNA: TGCAGTGCTAGCCCAAATCAGCCCCAGCATTTT. Protein: CSASPNQPQHF.

V gene TRBV10-1 combines with J gene TRBJ1-1, with 9 bases that match TRBD1. V shed 5 bases and J 2 bases; nucleotides not matched to a gene: 6. The CDR3 has 15 amino acids. Germline V gives CDR1 WNHNN, CDR2 SYGVQD (reference sequence). In DNA form, the CDR3 reads TGCGCCAGCAGTCCTAAGACAGGGGGAAACACTGAAGCTTTCTTT. Its translation is CASSPKTGGNTEAFF.

The chain links TRBV7-9 to TRBJ1-1; no clear D. This CDR3 is 13 amino acids long. V shed 0 bases and J shed 7 bases, with 9 bases lying between them. CDR1 and CDR2 from the germline V gene are SEHNR and FQNEAQ (reference sequence). CDR3 amino acids: CASSLAREFEAFF. Written as DNA, the CDR3 is TGTGCCAGCAGCTTAGCGCGGGAGTTTGAAGCTTTCTTT.

This chain links TRBV9 with TRBJ2-3, with 11 bases identical to TRBD2. The length of the CDR3 is 16 residues. Trimming took 0 bases from V and 7 from J; bases not matched to a gene: 7. Per the germline V gene, CDR1 is SGDLS and CDR2 is YYNGEE. This CDR3 reads CASSVEVAGGRNTQYF. The CDR3 DNA reads TGTGCCAGCAGCGTAGAGGTAGCGGGGGGGCGAAATACGCAGTATTTT.

The V gene is TRBV7-8, the J gene TRBJ1-3; no firm D call. Trimming took 2 bases from V and 0 from J, leaving 5 bases between them. CDR1 is SGHVS, CDR2 FQNEAQ, per germline. The CDR3 runs to 14 residues. CDR3 region: CASSLQISGNTIYF. The CDR3 nucleotides read TGTGCCAGCAGCTTACAGATCTCTGGAAACACCATATATTTT.

The rearrangement links TRBV27 to TRBJ1-6; D gene uncertain. The CDR3 extends over 15 amino acids. V gave up 4 bases and J gave up 10 bases, with 17 bases separating them. Germline CDR1 reads MNHEY; CDR2 reads SMNVEV (reference sequence). The CDR3 DNA sequence: TGTGCCAGCAGTTCGCAAGGGTACCCTTACTCACCCCTCCACTTT. Protein sequence: CASSSQGYPYSPLHF.